These 18 T cell receptor beta chains originate from one sample sequenced in a study of T cells expressing NK-cell markers. TCRdb reanalyzed the 5' RACE reads and collapses them to one entry per CDR3 protein, without DNA. Recorded here are fewer than 400,000 distinct CDR3 sequences; the top ten clones represent around 11%. The sequencing sample was made of blood T cells: a sorted CD56 or NKG2C T cell subset, CD4+ or CD8+ T cells, or bulk PBMC T cells (not recorded which). The receptors come from a woman in her fifties or sixties in good health.

CDR3 region: CASRGAETQYF. V is TRBV5-1 and J is TRBJ2-5; TCRdb lists TRBD1, though no DNA is available to test this call. This CDR3 is 11 amino acids long. CDR1 SGHRS and CDR2 YFSETQ come from the germline V gene. Full variable domain (missing parts from reference TRBV5-1 and TRBJ2-5): KAGVTQTPRYLIKTRGQQVTLSCSPISGHRSVSWYQQTPGQGLQFLFEYFSETQRNKGNFPGRFSGRQFSNSRSEMNVSTLELGDSALYLCASRGAETQYFGPGTRLLVL.

This sequence joins TRBV5-1 and TRBJ2-2. This CDR3 is built from 14 residues. CDR1 SGHRS and CDR2 YFSETQ come from the germline V gene. The chain's CDR3 is CASSLDLTTGELFF.

The chain links TRBV5-6 to TRBJ2-1; with no DNA, the TCRdb D assignment of TRBD2 cannot be verified. The CDR3 is made up of 14 amino acids. CDR1 SGHDT and CDR2 YYEEEE come from the germline V gene. The CDR3: CASSPGLAGVLQFF.

The CDR3 here is CASSSSKGAHTYEQYF. This chain uses TRBV7-9 with TRBJ2-7; TCRdb lists TRBD1, though no DNA is available to test this call. Germline V lookup: CDR1 SEHNR, CDR2 FQNEAQ (reference sequence). CDR3 length: 16 amino acids.

The chain recombines TRBV5-1 with TRBJ2-2; there is no DNA to check the TCRdb D call of TRBD2. CDR3 size: 15 residues. Germline V CDR1 and CDR2: SGHRS, YFSETQ. Here the CDR3 reads CASSLRGGDTGELFF.

The chain uses TRBV20-1 and TRBJ2-3. Germline assignment: CDR1 DFQATT and CDR2 SNEGSKA (reference sequence). The CDR3 contains 11 residues. The CDR3 loop reads CSARAKDTQYF.

V and J are TRBV6-5 and TRBJ1-3; the D gene TCRdb calls, TRBD1, cannot be checked with no DNA. Germline V CDR1 and CDR2: MNHEY, SVGAGI. The CDR3 totals 16 residues. CDR3 sequence reads: CASSLNRASSGNTIYF.

The genes are TRBV2 and TRBJ2-2; TCRdb's assignment of TRBD2 cannot be checked, as there is no DNA. The length of the CDR3 is 15 residues. CDR1 SNHLY and CDR2 FYNNEI come from the germline V gene. The CDR3 reads CASRRTSGRTGELFF.

The chain combines TRBV5-4 with TRBJ2-3. The germline V gene encodes CDR1 SGHNT and CDR2 YYREEE (reference sequence). The CDR3 covers 14 residues. The CDR3 region is CASSLKGSGDTQYF. Based on the CDR3 plus reference TRBV5-4 and TRBJ2-3, the full variable domain is ETGVTQSPTHLIKTRGQQVTLRCSSQSGHNTVSWYQQALGQGPQFIFQYYREEENGRGNFPPRFSGLQFPNYSSELNVNALELDDSALYLCASSLKGSGDTQYFGPGTRLTVL.

The chain is built from TRBV15 and TRBJ2-1; TCRdb's D gene call, TRBD2, goes unchecked for lack of DNA. The CDR3 runs to 16 residues. Germline V gene data show CDR1 as LNHNV and CDR2 as YYDKDF (reference sequence). The chain's CDR3 is CATSRGLANGHNEQFF.

This rearrangement joins TRBV20-1 to TRBJ2-1; TCRdb calls TRBD1, which cannot be checked without DNA. Germline loops: CDR1 DFQATT, CDR2 SNEGSKA (reference sequence). The CDR3 is made up of 12 amino acids. The CDR3 sequence is CSALPLGDEQFF.

The rearrangement joins TRBV4-1 to TRBJ2-3; TCRdb returns TRBD1, unconfirmable since there is no DNA. Germline loops: CDR1 MGHRA, CDR2 YSYEKL. This CDR3 is built from 15 residues. The CDR3: CASRGWRTSTDTQYF.

The chain has TRBV12-3 or TRBV12-4 and TRBJ1-5; without DNA, the TCRdb call of TRBD1 cannot be checked. CDR3 length: 15 amino acids. The CDR3 protein is CASSLMDTGYQPQHF.

V usage is TRBV5-1 and J usage is TRBJ2-5. The CDR3 length is 13 residues. Germline CDR1 and CDR2: SGHRS and YFSETQ. The CDR3 protein is CASSQGNVETQYF.

The chain recombines TRBV15 with TRBJ2-1; as DNA is missing, the TRBD2 call by TCRdb cannot be tested. This CDR3 comprises 16 residues. Germline CDR1 reads LNHNV; CDR2 reads YYDKDF (reference sequence). The CDR3: CATSRRGLAGGTEQFF. The whole variable domain, remainder taken from reference TRBV15 and TRBJ2-1, is DAMVIQNPRYQVTQFGKPVTLSCSQTLNHNVMYWYQQKSSQAPKLLFHYYDKDFNNEADTPDNFQSRRPNTSFCFLDIRSPGLGDTAMYLCATSRRGLAGGTEQFFGPGTRLTVL.

The rearrangement links TRBV9 to TRBJ2-1. The CDR3 totals 15 residues. CDR1 is SGDLS, CDR2 YYNGEE, per germline. The CDR3 sequence is CASSVGWQVHNEQFF.

This chain links TRBV20-1 with TRBJ1-1. Germline-derived CDR1 and CDR2 are DFQATT and SNEGSKA (reference sequence). The CDR3 is made up of 15 amino acids. The CDR3 is CSASPDSVKLSEAFF.

The chain recombines TRBV11-2 with TRBJ2-3; TCRdb picks TRBD1, but there is no DNA to check that call. This CDR3 is built from 17 residues. CDR1 SGHAT and CDR2 FQNNGV come from the germline V gene. The CDR3 here is CASSLGVRPTSTDTQYF.